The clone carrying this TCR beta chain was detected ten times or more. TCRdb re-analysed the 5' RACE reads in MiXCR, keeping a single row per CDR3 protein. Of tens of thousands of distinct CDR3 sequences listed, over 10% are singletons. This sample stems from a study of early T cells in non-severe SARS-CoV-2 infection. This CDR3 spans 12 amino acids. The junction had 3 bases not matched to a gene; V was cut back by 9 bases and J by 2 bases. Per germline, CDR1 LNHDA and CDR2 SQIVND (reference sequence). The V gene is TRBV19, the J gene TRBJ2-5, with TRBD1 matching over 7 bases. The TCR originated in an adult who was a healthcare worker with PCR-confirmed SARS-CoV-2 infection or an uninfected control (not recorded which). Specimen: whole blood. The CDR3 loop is CASEDRQETQYF. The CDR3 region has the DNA TGTGCCAGCGAGGACAGGCAAGAGACCCAGTACTTC.